These 10 T cell receptor beta chains were sequenced from one sample in a study of blood T cells in healthy people across ages. Primed by a sample-barcoded 5' primer and a J-beta primer mix, a second PCR proceeded for 7 to 11 cycles. TCRdb reprocessed the 5' RACE reads with MiXCR, giving one entry per CDR3 protein. This table holds more than 700,000 distinct CDR3 sequences, about 55% found once. The material sequenced was blood. The receptors originated from a man older than 75 in good health.

The chain joins TRBV12-3 or TRBV12-4 to TRBJ2-1; a possible D gene is TRBD2 (6 bases). Trimming stripped 4 bases from V and 2 bases from J, with 12 bases between. CDR3 length equals 15 residues. The CDR3 here is CASSSFSGAYNEQFF. The CDR3 nucleotides are TGTGCCAGCAGTTCCTTCTCGGGAGCCTACAATGAGCAGTTCTTC.

The chain carries TRBV7-6 and TRBJ2-5; 9 nucleotides agree with TRBD2. J gave up 5 bases and V 1 base, and 5 bases lay outside the gene matches. The CDR3 extends over 15 amino acids. Germline V gene data show CDR1 as SGHVS and CDR2 as FNYEAQ. Here the CDR3 DNA reads TGTGCCAGCAGCTTAGTGGTGGCGGGAGGGGAGACCCAGTACTTC. Its protein is CASSLVVAGGETQYF.

This clonotype came up a few times. V is TRBV2 and J is TRBJ2-7; D ambiguous. The CDR3 is 14 residues long. The germline CDR1 and CDR2 sequences are SNHLY and FYNNEI. Trimming removed 6 bases from V and 2 bases from J, with 14 bases in between. CDR3 protein: CASSDGSPAYEQYF. The CDR3 region has the DNA TGTGCCAGCAGCGACGGATCCCCCGCCTACGAGCAGTACTTC.

CDR3 sequence (DNA): TGTGCCACCAGCAGGGTGACGGGATTGGCAGATACGCAGTATTTT. Translation gives CATSRVTGLADTQYF. J is TRBJ2-3 and V is TRBV15, with D possibly TRBD2 on 5 matching bases. This CDR3 spans 15 amino acids. V was pared by 3 bases and J by 4 bases, with 14 bases between. Germline-derived CDR1 and CDR2 are LNHNV and YYDKDF (reference sequence). Looking up the rest from reference TRBV15 and TRBJ2-3 gives the full variable domain: DAMVIQNPRYQVTQFGKPVTLSCSQTLNHNVMYWYQQKSSQAPKLLFHYYDKDFNNEADTPDNFQSRRPNTSFCFLDIRSPGLGDTAMYLCATSRVTGLADTQYFGPGTRLTVL.

This clonotype was picked up a small number of times. The CDR3 protein is CASSPGGRGGNTQYF. DNA of the CDR3: TGTGCCAGCAGCCCCGGGGGCAGGGGAGGGAATACGCAGTATTTT. This sequence joins TRBV7-2 and TRBJ2-3; D may be TRBD2 (7 bases). Per the germline V gene, CDR1 is SGHTA and CDR2 is FQGNSA. This CDR3 is built from 15 residues. V shed 5 bases and J shed 7 bases, with 19 bases lying between them.

This chain links TRBV5-1 with TRBJ2-1, with 7 bases matching TRBD2. Per the germline V gene, CDR1 is SGHRS and CDR2 is YFSETQ. The V gene end was trimmed by 0 bases and the J gene end by 3 bases; junction bases not matched to a gene: 6. This CDR3 spans 16 amino acids. The chain's CDR3 is CASSLGAGVNYNEQFF. In DNA, the CDR3 is TGCGCCAGCAGCTTGGGGGCGGGAGTGAACTACAATGAGCAGTTCTTC.

This clonotype has a handful of counts. The V gene is TRBV15, the J gene TRBJ2-5; a weak D match, TRBD2 (5 bases). Germline V gene lookup returns CDR1 LNHNV and CDR2 YYDKDF (reference sequence). The CDR3 is 13 residues long. V lost 5 bases, J lost 5 bases, and 12 bases lay in between. CDR3 protein: CATSRGYRETQYF. The CDR3 DNA reads TGTGCCACCAGCCGGGGTTATCGGGAGACCCAGTACTTC. The whole variable domain, remainder taken from reference TRBV15 and TRBJ2-5, is DAMVIQNPRYQVTQFGKPVTLSCSQTLNHNVMYWYQQKSSQAPKLLFHYYDKDFNNEADTPDNFQSRRPNTSFCFLDIRSPGLGDTAMYLCATSRGYRETQYFGPGTRLLVL.

This chain links TRBV9 with TRBJ1-1; the D gene is possibly TRBD1 (6 bases). This CDR3 comprises 15 residues. Deletions cut 0 bases from V and 2 bases from J, with 11 bases between. CDR1 and CDR2 from the germline V gene are SGDLS and YYNGEE. The CDR3 region is CASSVDQGFNTEAFF. CDR3 nucleotide sequence: TGTGCCAGCAGCGTAGATCAGGGGTTCAACACTGAAGCTTTCTTT.

The chain employs TRBV6-2 or TRBV6-3 and TRBJ2-6; D is undetermined. CDR1 is MNHEY and CDR2 is SVGEGT in the germline V gene. The ends were cut back, 5 bases at V and 0 bases at J, with 8 bases in the middle. The CDR3 runs 15 residues. Here the CDR3 reads CASSTEHSGANVLTF. CDR3 in DNA: TGTGCCAGCAGTACCGAACACTCTGGGGCCAACGTCCTGACTTTC.

The rearrangement joins TRBV11-3 to TRBJ2-2, with TRBD1 matching over 7 bases. With V trimmed by 5 bases and J by 6 bases, 6 bases remained unmatched. This CDR3 has 14 amino acids. From germline, CDR1 is SGHNT and CDR2 YENEEA. The DNA of the CDR3 is TGTGCCAGCAGCACCGGACAGGCCTCCGGGGAGCTGTTTTTT. Residues: CASSTGQASGELFF.